This T cell receptor beta chain stems from a study of T cells in localized non-small cell lung cancer. The repertoire was sequenced with immunoSEQ multiplex PCR; TCRdb's copy has only in-frame clones and lacks some. The profile shows fewer than 100,000 clones, around 81% of them singletons. Material: peripheral blood, obtained before any cancer treatment. This receptor was taken from a female donor older than 55 with stage I lung adenocarcinoma.

The chain's CDR3 is CASRGARRPGANVLTF. The CDR3 DNA sequence: TGTGCCAGTAGGGGGGCGAGGCGTCCCGGGGCCAACGTCCTGACTTTC. The rearrangement joins TRBV19 to TRBJ2-6; D possibly corresponds to TRBD1 (6 bases). This CDR3 contains 16 residues. Trimming took 6 bases from V and 4 from J, leaving 16 bases between them. Germline V gene sequence: CDR1 LNHDA, CDR2 SQIVND (reference sequence).